This TCR beta chain was sequenced during a study of blood T cell repertoires in COVID-19. Study overall: Specimens from acute and convalescent COVID-19 originated in the United States, Italy and Spain. T cells, B-cell-depleted T cells, or PBMCs supplied cDNA or gDNA.

The CDR3 covers 15 residues. CDR1 and CDR2 from the germline V gene are SGHRS and YFSETQ. V lost 4 bases, J lost 5 bases, and 6 bases stayed unmatched. How the authors handled the data: By means of reference gene primer amplification, nucleated cell counts were estimated. The method was immunoSEQ multiplex PCR; TCRdb's version includes in-frame clones alone and lacks a portion of them. The D gene and trimming were derived from the DNA, and the V and J assignments and clone size from that table. The table has approximately 90,000 clones, around 90% seen once; the top ten hold about 5%. V gene TRBV5-1 combines with J gene TRBJ2-7; TRBD2 aligns across 13 bases. This TCR was sampled from a woman older than 75 with acute or convalescent COVID-19. Sequenced sample: peripheral blood. CDR3 nucleotide sequence: TGCGCCAGCAGCCCCAGGACTAGCGGGAGTAACGAGCAGTACTTC. Amino acids: CASSPRTSGSNEQYF.